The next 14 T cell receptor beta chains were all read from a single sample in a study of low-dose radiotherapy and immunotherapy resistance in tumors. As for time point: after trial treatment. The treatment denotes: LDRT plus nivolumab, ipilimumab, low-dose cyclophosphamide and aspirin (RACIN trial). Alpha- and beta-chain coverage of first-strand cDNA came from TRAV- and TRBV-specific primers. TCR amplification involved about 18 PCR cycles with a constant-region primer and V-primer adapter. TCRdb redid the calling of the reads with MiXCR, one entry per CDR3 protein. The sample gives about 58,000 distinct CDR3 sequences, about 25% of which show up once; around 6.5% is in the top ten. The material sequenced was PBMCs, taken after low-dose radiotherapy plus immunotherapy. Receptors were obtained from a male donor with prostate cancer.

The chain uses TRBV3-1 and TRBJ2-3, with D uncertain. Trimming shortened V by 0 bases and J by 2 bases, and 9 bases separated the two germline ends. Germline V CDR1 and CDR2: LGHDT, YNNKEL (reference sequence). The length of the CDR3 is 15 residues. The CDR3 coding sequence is TGTGCCAGCAGCCAAGAATCCCGGATCACAGATACGCAGTATTTT. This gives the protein CASSQESRITDTQYF.

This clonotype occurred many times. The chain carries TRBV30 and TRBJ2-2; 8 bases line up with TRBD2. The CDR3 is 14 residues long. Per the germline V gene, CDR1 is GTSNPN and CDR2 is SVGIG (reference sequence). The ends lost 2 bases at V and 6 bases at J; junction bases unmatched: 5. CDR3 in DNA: TGTGCCTGGAGTACGACTAGCGTGGCCGGGGAGCTGTTTTTT. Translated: CAWSTTSVAGELFF.

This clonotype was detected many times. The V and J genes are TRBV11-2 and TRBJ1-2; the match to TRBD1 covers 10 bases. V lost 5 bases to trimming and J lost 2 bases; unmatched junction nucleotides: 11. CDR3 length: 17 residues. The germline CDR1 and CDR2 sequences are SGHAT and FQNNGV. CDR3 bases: TGTGCCAGCAGCCGGGACAGGGGTGGGGATGGGAACTATGGCTACACCTTC. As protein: CASSRDRGGDGNYGYTF.

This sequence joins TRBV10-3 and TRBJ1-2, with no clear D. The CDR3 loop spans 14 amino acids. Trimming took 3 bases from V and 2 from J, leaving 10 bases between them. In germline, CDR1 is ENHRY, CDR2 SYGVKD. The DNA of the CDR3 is TGTGCCATCAGTGAAGGTCAAAAGAACTATGGCTACACCTTC. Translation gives CAISEGQKNYGYTF.

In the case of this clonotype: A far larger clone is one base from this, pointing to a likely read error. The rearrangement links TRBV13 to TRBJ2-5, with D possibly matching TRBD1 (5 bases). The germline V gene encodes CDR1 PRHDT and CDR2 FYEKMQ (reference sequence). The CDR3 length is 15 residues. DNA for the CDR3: TGTGCCGGCAGCGTAGGGGAAGTTTCCAGGGAGACCCAGTACTTC. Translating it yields CAGSVGEVSRETQYF. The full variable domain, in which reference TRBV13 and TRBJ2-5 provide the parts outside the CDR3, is AAGVIQSPRHLIKEKRETATLKCYPIPRHDTVYWYQQGPGQDPQFLISFYEKMQSDKGSIPDRFSAQQFSDYHSELNMSSLELGDSALYFCAGSVGEVSRETQYFGPGTRLLVL.

CDR3 bases: TGTGCCAGCAGTTACTCCGGGACAGAAGCTTTCTTT. Translation: CASSYSGTEAFF. The V and J genes are TRBV7-6 and TRBJ1-1; perhaps TRBD1 as D (6 bases). This CDR3 has 12 amino acids. CDR1 SGHVS and CDR2 FNYEAQ come from the germline V gene. V was cut by 6 bases and J by 8 bases, with 13 bases left in between.

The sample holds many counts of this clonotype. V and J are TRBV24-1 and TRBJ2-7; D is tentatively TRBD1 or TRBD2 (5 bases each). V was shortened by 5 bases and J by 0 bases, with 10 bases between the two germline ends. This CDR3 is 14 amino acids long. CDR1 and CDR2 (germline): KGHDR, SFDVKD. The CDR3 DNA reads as TGTGCCACCAGTGGTTCAGGGAGCTCCTACGAGCAGTACTTC. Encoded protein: CATSGSGSSYEQYF.

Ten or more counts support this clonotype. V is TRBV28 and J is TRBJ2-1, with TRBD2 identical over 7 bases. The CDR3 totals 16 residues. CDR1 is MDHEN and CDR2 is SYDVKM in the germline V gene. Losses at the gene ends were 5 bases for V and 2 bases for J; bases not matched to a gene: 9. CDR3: CASSPTGLAAYNEQFF. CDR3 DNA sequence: TGTGCCAGCAGTCCTACGGGTCTAGCGGCCTACAATGAGCAGTTCTTC.

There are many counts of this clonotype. The CDR3 sequence: CASSPGQGPPLHF. The CDR3 DNA sequence: TGTGCCAGTAGCCCGGGACAGGGGCCACCCCTCCACTTT. The gene calls are TRBV19 and TRBJ1-6; 10 bases align to TRBD1. Germline V gives CDR1 LNHDA, CDR2 SQIVND (reference sequence). This CDR3 region has 13 residues. Trimming removed 6 bases from V and 11 bases from J; junction bases left unmatched: 4.

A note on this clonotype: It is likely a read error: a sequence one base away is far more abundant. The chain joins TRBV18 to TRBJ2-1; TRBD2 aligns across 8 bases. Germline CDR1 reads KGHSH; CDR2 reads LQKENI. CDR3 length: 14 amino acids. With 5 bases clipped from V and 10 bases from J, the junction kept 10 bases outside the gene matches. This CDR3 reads CASSEPTSVYEQFF. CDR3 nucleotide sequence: TGTGCCAGCTCAGAGCCGACTAGCGTCTACGAGCAGTTCTTC.

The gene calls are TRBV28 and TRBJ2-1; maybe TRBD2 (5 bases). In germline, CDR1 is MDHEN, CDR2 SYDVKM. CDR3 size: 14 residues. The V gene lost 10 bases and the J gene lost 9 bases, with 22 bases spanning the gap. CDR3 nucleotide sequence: TGTGCCACGATACCGGGAAATCGGTGGGGTGAGCAGTTCTTC. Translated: CATIPGNRWGEQFF.

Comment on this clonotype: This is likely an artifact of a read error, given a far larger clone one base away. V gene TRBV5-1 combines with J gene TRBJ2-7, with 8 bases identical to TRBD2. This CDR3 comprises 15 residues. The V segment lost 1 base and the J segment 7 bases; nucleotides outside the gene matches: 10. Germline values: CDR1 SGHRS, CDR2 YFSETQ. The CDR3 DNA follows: TGCGCCAGCAGCTTGAGCCCTAGCGGGCCCAATGAGCAGTACTTC. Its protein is CASSLSPSGPNEQYF.

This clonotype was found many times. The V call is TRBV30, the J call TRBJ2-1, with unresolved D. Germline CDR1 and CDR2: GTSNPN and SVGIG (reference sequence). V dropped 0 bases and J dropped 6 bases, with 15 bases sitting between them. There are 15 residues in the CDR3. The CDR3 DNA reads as TGTGCCTGGAGTGTACCGGAGCCCCACCCCAATGAGCAGTTCTTC. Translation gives CAWSVPEPHPNEQFF.

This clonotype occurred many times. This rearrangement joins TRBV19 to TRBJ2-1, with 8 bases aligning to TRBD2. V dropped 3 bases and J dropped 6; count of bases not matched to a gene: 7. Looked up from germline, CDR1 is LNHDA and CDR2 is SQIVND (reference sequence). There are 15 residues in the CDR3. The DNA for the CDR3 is TGTGCCAGTAGTATCGGGCTAGCGGGCTTCAATGAGCAGTTCTTC. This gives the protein CASSIGLAGFNEQFF.